This T cell receptor beta chain emerged from a study of blood T cell repertoires in COVID-19 (TCRdb year 2020). Background on the whole study: Recovered participants in ImmuneRACE Cohort 3 were defined as having two consecutive negative NP/OP PCR tests, clearance from a healthcare professional, or resolution of symptoms. Collaborator samples came from the United States, Italy and Spain and covered acute and convalescent phases of COVID-19. The material from the prospective study consisted of cDNA or gDNA derived from T cells, B-cell-depleted T cells, or PBMCs. Subjects who had been exposed to COVID-19, were actively infected with it, or had recovered from it provided the deeply sampled blood TCRbeta repertoires that made up the dataset. A freely available public database, intended as a resource for researchers studying the immune response to SARS-CoV-2, is where the repertoires were released. The samples were drawn from the first 160 participants of the ongoing ImmuneRACE study and from some 1,300 subjects provided by 6 global collaborators. Nearly every sample came with metadata listing a de-identified subject ID, COVID-19 status, age in years and sex. Where available, HLA class I and class II types were taken from metadata supplied by the sample provider and were not determined by assay-based typing. The paper as a whole reports these results and caveats: The quantity of clinical and demographic metadata differed by source and by participant and was supplied without curation.

TCRbeta CDR3 regions were amplified from genomic DNA by means of the immunoSEQ Assay, a bias-controlled multiplex PCR. In the original analysis: Nucleated cell counts per sample were estimated from amplification of reference gene primers within the assay. To quantify the absolute abundance of each unique TCRbeta CDR3 rearrangement, sequence reads were collapsed and filtered. Productive Simpson clonality was computed per sample as the square root of Simpson's diversity index over productive rearrangements. As stored in TCRdb, this immuneACCESS dataset retains in-frame rearrangements with V and J assigned. A fraction of the clones does not appear; measured against another copy, unresolved V genes explain less than half of the discrepancy, and the remainder lacks a known reason. V, J and clone size are those of that table, while D and trimming were read from the DNA. This sample has some 300,000 clones in its table, and 88% of those were observed once. Of the sample, 2% to 2.5% is held by the ten largest clones.

About this clone: The specificity of this receptor is unknown. The input lacks base qualities; no much larger clone sits a single base away.

Enrolling through a virtual design, the prospective study's participants ranged in age from roughly 18 to 95 years and lived across 24 United States geographic areas. To assign participants to cohorts, the prospective study relied on clinical history that participants themselves reported in a screening survey and a study questionnaire. Mobile phlebotomists in the prospective study collected whole blood, serum and a nasopharyngeal or oropharyngeal swab from every participant. Over an approximately 2-month period, participants in the prospective study had the option of providing additional blood draws and questionnaires. Before DNA extraction, prospective study blood samples were shipped either frozen or at room temperature. The CDR3, cysteine through phenylalanine, is 12 amino acids long. Of the read, only the CDR3 DNA is kept; its 36 bases are in frame from base 1. V is pared back by 2 bases and J by 1 base, with 5 bases lying between the germline termini. The germline V gene (reference sequence) yields GTSNPN for CDR1 and SVGIG for CDR2.

The clonotype comes from a woman aged 60-75 years in a cohort exposed to, infected with or recovered from COVID-19 (not recorded which). The sequence joins TRBV30 to TRBJ2-5; the D gene is not confidently resolved. Sequencing input: PBMCs or T cells enriched from blood (not recorded which). The CDR3 loop reads CAWSPFQETQYF. The DNA reads TGTGCCTGGAGTCCCTTCCAAGAGACCCAGTACTTC. Where the CDR3 stops, the reference TRBV30 and TRBJ2-5 genes take over; the full variable domain is SQTIHQWPATLVQPVGSPLSLECTVEGTSNPNLYWYRQAAGRGLQLLFYSVGIGQISSEVPQNLSASRPQDRQFILSSKKLLLSDSGFYLCAWSPFQETQYFGPGTRLLVL.